Listed below are T cell receptor beta chains from one sample, sequenced in a study of HIV-infected patients and healthy controls. TCRdb redid the calling of the 5' RACE reads with MiXCR, one entry per CDR3 protein. The table shows 18,000 or so distinct CDR3 sequences, with roughly 8.7% occurring only once. The starting material was blood, obtained during antiretroviral therapy. These TCRs come from an adult with HIV infection. Each CDR3 is given with its conserved first and last residue. A D gene is named only where the DNA matches it firmly. Size values are once, few and many counts, or a class for expanded clones, and some rows have none.

TRBV27	TRBJ1-6	TRBD1	many	TGTGCCAGCAGTTTTTTGCCCCGCGGGACAGGGTATTCACCCCTCCACTTT	CASSFLPRGTGYSPLHF
TRBV7-8	TRBJ2-7	.	many	TGTGCCAGCAGCCCGGGACTCCTAACCTACGAGCAGTACTTC	CASSPGLLTYEQYF
TRBV7-6	TRBJ1-2	.	few	TGTGCCAGCAGCCCTCTTGGGGGTTATGGCTACACCTTC	CASSPLGGYGYTF
TRBV28	TRBJ1-4	.	.	TGTGCCAGCAGTCCCATCGGGGGCTTTAATGAAAAACTGTTTTTT	CASSPIGGFNEKLFF
TRBV25-1	TRBJ1-5	.	many	TGTGCCAGCAGTCCGTTAGGGAACAATCAGCCCCAGCATTTT	CASSPLGNNQPQHF
TRBV28	TRBJ2-6	TRBD1	medium-sized	TGTGCCAGCAGTGCTGACAGGGACTCTGGGGCCAACGTCCTGACTTTC	CASSADRDSGANVLTF
TRBV30	TRBJ2-4	TRBD2	many	TGTGCCTGGAGTGTATCCCCAGCTAGCGGGAGTTGGTTTAGGAACATTCAGTACTTC	CAWSVSPASGSWFRNIQYF
TRBV18	TRBJ2-7	TRBD2	many	TGTGCCAGCTCACCACCGGGACTAGCGGGAGTGGACGAGCAGTACTTC	CASSPPGLAGVDEQYF
TRBV7-9	TRBJ2-7	.	many	TGTGCCAGCAGCCCCCACCCGGGACCGAAAGCCTACGAGCAGTACTTC	CASSPHPGPKAYEQYF
TRBV6-5	TRBJ2-7	.	many	TGTGCCAGCAGTACAAGCGGGGAGCAGTACTTC	CASSTSGEQYF
TRBV11-2	TRBJ1-5	.	many	TGTGCCAGCAGCTTACCAGGAAGCAATCAGCCCCAGCATTTT	CASSLPGSNQPQHF
TRBV10-3	TRBJ2-5	.	many	TGTGCCATCAGTGAGTCTGGACTTCAAGAGACCCAGTACTTC	CAISESGLQETQYF
TRBV20-1	TRBJ2-3	.	medium-sized	TGCAGTGTCACCCCGGAGTGGGTGAGCACAGATACGCAGTATTTT	CSVTPEWVSTDTQYF
TRBV4-1	TRBJ2-1	.	.	TGCGCCAGCAGCCAAGCTGCTGCTTTGGGGTACAATGAGCAGTTCTTC	CASSQAAALGYNEQFF
TRBV27	TRBJ2-1	TRBD2	.	TGTGCCAGCAGTCGGGGACTAACGGACAATGAGCAGTTCTTC	CASSRGLTDNEQFF
TRBV27	TRBJ2-7	.	.	TGTGCCAGCATGATGATAGGGACAGCGGGGGAGCAGTACTTC	CASMMIGTAGEQYF
TRBV29-1	TRBJ1-1	TRBD1	many	TGCAGCGCTGGACAGGGACCGAACACTGAAGCTTTCTTT	CSAGQGPNTEAFF
TRBV30	TRBJ2-7	.	.	TGTGCCTGGGATCGGAGGAGCCACGAGCAGTACTTC	CAWDRRSHEQYF
TRBV28	TRBJ2-7	TRBD1	many	TGTGCCAGCAGAATGACAGGGGGGCCCTACGAGCAGTACTTC	CASRMTGGPYEQYF
TRBV6-5	TRBJ1-5	TRBD1	many	TGTGCCAGCAGTCCAGGGACAGATAGCAATCAGCCCCAGCATTTT	CASSPGTDSNQPQHF
TRBV7-9	TRBJ1-2	TRBD1	many	TGTGCCAGCAGCTTATCAGGTCGGGGACAGAACACCTTCAACTATGGCTACACCTTC	CASSLSGRGQNTFNYGYTF
TRBV12-3/TRBV12-4	TRBJ1-2	.	few	TGTGCCAGCAGGGCGAGGCGCTATGGCTACACCTTC	CASRARRYGYTF
TRBV20-1	TRBJ2-4	.	.	TGCAGTGCTAGATACGGGGAAGCCAAAAACATTCAGTACTTC	CSARYGEAKNIQYF
TRBV5-5	TRBJ2-1	.	few	TGTGCCAGCAGCCCCGGATGGGGGGCCCTCGACAATGAGCAGTTCTTC	CASSPGWGALDNEQFF
TRBV6-2/TRBV6-3	TRBJ1-1	.	many	TGTGCCAGCAGTAAGGCAGGGTACGTGAGCACTGAAGCTTTCTTT	CASSKAGYVSTEAFF
TRBV5-1	TRBJ1-4	TRBD1	many	TGCGCCAGCAGCTGGGACAGGGATGAGGCCACTAATGAAAAACTGTTTTTT	CASSWDRDEATNEKLFF
TRBV5-1	TRBJ2-2	.	.	TGCGCCAGCAGCTTGGCCGGGCGCCCAGGGATCACCGGGGAGCTGTTTTTT	CASSLAGRPGITGELFF
TRBV12-3/TRBV12-4	TRBJ2-4	.	many	TGTGCCAGCAGTTTCGAGGGATTAAACATTCAGTACTTC	CASSFEGLNIQYF
TRBV7-9	TRBJ2-1	.	many	TGTGCCAGCAGCTTAGAAGTCGGGGGTTGGGAGAATGAGCAGTTCTTC	CASSLEVGGWENEQFF
TRBV12-3/TRBV12-4	TRBJ2-4	TRBD2	.	TGTGCCAGCATGGGGGGGGCCAAAAACATTCAGTACTTC	CASMGGAKNIQYF
TRBV7-6	TRBJ2-3	.	.	TGTGCCAGCAGCTTAGCATGGCAGTCCACAGATACGCAGTATTTT	CASSLAWQSTDTQYF
TRBV3-1	TRBJ1-2	.	many	TGTGCCAGCAGCCAAGCCCTCTATGGCTACACCTTC	CASSQALYGYTF
TRBV11-1	TRBJ2-1	.	many	TGTGCCAGCAGCCAGGGGACTCTCTCCTACAATGAGCAGTTCTTC	CASSQGTLSYNEQFF